This T cell receptor beta chain was documented in a study of CD8 T cells in ankylosing spondylitis. There are many counts of this clonotype. TCRdb reprocessed the 5' RACE reads via MiXCR and lists one record per CDR3 protein. The sample records some 140,000 distinct CDR3 sequences, roughly 8.4% being singletons. CDR1 is SNHLY, CDR2 FYNNEI, per germline. V was clipped by 5 bases and J by 5 bases, with 7 bases between them. CDR3 length equals 12 residues. V and J are TRBV2 and TRBJ1-3, with unresolved D. The sample taken for sequencing was synovial fluid, either unsorted or a sorted T cell fraction (not recorded which). This TCR was sampled from a male donor with ankylosing spondylitis. CDR3: CASSLQRNTIYF. The CDR3, as DNA: TGTGCCAGCAGTCTACAGAGAAACACCATATATTTT.